The 3 T cell receptor beta chains below were found in one sample sequenced in a study of T cell responses to AZD1222 COVID-19 vaccine. Sequenced by immunoSEQ multiplex PCR; TCRdb stores in-frame clones only, minus some. The top ten hold around 3.6% of the sample, which has roughly 190,000 clones, approximately 90% seen once. Sequences were derived from peripheral blood, sampled 28 days after the second AZD1222 dose. Receptors were obtained from an adult who received the AZD1222 COVID-19 vaccine.

This rearrangement joins TRBV30 to TRBJ2-6; TRBD1 agrees at 10 bases. The germline CDR1 and CDR2 sequences are GTSNPN and SVGIG (reference sequence). The length of the CDR3 is 17 residues. J was trimmed by 4 bases and V by 8 bases; bases with no gene match: 14. The CDR3 DNA is TGTGCCGGCACGCGGGGACAGGGGTTATCGGGGGCCAACGTCCTGACTTTC. Its translation is CAGTRGQGLSGANVLTF.

V usage is TRBV7-8 and J usage is TRBJ2-7, with 8 bases fitting TRBD1. This CDR3 is 14 amino acids long. The germline V gene encodes CDR1 SGHVS and CDR2 FQNEAQ. The trim removed 7 bases at V and 5 bases at J, leaving 10 bases unmatched. The CDR3 spells CASTERQGSNEQYF. The CDR3 DNA sequence: TGTGCCAGCACCGAACGACAGGGGTCCAACGAGCAGTACTTC.

As to this clone: The CDR3 ends on some other residue instead of the conserved phenylalanine or tryptophan, so this is likely a read error. The limits of the CDR3 on the DNA are not certain, so only TCRdb's listed CDR3 is given. The V gene is TRBV28, the J gene TRBJ1-4. In germline, CDR1 is MDHEN, CDR2 SYDVKM. A total of 15 residues make up the CDR3, ends included. The CDR3 loop reads CATSPVPRPDRPASY.